The clone carrying this TCR beta chain showed up many times. Its antigen remains unidentified. The data derive from a study of T cell repertoires in cytomegalovirus infection. Across the whole study: Based on public TCR beta signatures, there were indications of CMV infection and of a matching HLA type.

General study points: Dominant in the ex vivo response were TCR beta clonotypes restricted by HLA-C and specific for CMV. Cumulative public TCR beta family frequency identified carriers of CMV plus the relevant HLA.

TCRdb itself ran the reads through MiXCR, one entry per CDR3 protein. The sample comprises under 350,000 distinct CDR3 sequences, more than 8% of which are singletons, and roughly 4.5% rests with the top ten. The sequenced material came from PBMCs. The receptor comes from a human donor in good health (CMV status not recorded). Some clones in this sample may be carry-over from other donors' samples.

The CDR3 DNA sequence: TGTGCCAGCAGCTTAGCGCGGCTAGCGGGAGGGCCCACGGATACGCAGTATTTT. Protein sequence: CASSLARLAGGPTDTQYF. This rearrangement joins TRBV7-2 to TRBJ2-3; 12 bases are shared with TRBD2. V was clipped by 0 bases and J by 6 bases; unmatched bases: 10. The CDR3 covers 18 residues. Per the germline V gene, CDR1 is SGHTA and CDR2 is FQGNSA. Together with reference TRBV7-2 and TRBJ2-3, the CDR3 gives the full variable domain: GAGVSQSPSNKVTEKGKDVELRCDPISGHTALYWYRQSLGQGLEFLIYFQGNSAPDKSGLPSDRFSAERTGGSVSTLTIQRTQQEDSAVYLCASSLARLAGGPTDTQYFGPGTRLTVL.